This T cell receptor beta chain was identified in a study of T cell responses to AZD1222 COVID-19 vaccine (dated by TCRdb to the early 2020s). For the wider study: AZD1222 recipients given second doses at about 4 weeks or at about 12 weeks were pooled, since spike-specific TCR depth and breadth were not found to differ between the two schedules. TCR sequencing was performed for 230 to 250 trial participants, of whom about 210 were given two doses of AZD1222 and some 26 were given two doses of MenACWY control vaccine. Enrollment into the trials was organized by age into subgroups of 18-55, 56-69 and 70-plus years, and those subgroups contained about 160, 30 and 59 TCR-sequenced participants, respectively. Broad study findings and their caveats: Nearly half of unique spike-specific TCRs reportedly recognized epitopes outside regions mutated in the B.1.351 and B.1.1.7 variants. No day 14 peak-response samples were available, so repertoires were characterized only after the peak T cell response. The vaccine-associated CD4 TCRs covered the entire spike protein, and the dominant responses fell in regions 160-218 and 743-854. Participants were mostly white British and included more females than males, and it was suggested by the authors that clonal diversity may have been underestimated. Only five to seven AZD1222 recipients were SARS-CoV-2 seropositive at baseline, limiting conclusions about previously exposed vaccinees. After two AZD1222 doses, spike-specific TCR breadth and depth were significantly higher than at day 0 and than in MenACWY recipients. The 56-69-year group was small, and its depth increase did not reach significance, likely because of low power.

The time point label here, explained by the study, means: baseline before first vaccination. Vaccinee samples came from UK trials COV001 and COV002, including a single-blind randomized controlled phase 2/3 trial of AZD1222 (ChAdOx1 nCoV-19) in healthy adults. For TCRbeta chain sequencing, PBMC samples from trial participants were taken at day 0 and at day 28 after the second dose. About this clone: Its antigen is currently not known. Base qualities are missing; no much larger clone stands one base away.

The CDR3 regions of human TCRbeta chains were analyzed by immunosequencing. The paper's processing steps were these. TCRs in the repertoires were compared against a reference library of SARS-CoV-2-specific TCRs that had been generated with the MIRA antigen-specificity platform. Breadth meant the fraction of unique TCRs that were SARS-CoV-2-associated, whereas depth meant the fraction of total T cells that were SARS-CoV-2-associated. Using the MIRA data, every spike-specific TCR was mapped to the spike region that the TCR reacted to and assigned to either a CD4 or a CD8 class. Log10-transformed breadth and depth values were compared by one-way ANOVA with Sidak's multiple comparisons tests. Sourced from immuneACCESS, this table was stored by TCRdb with only in-frame sequences that have V and J called. A share of the clones is absent; for the studies checked, an unresolved V gene accounts for under half, and the remainder has no known explanation. That table supplies the V and J calls and clone size; D and trimming were determined from the DNA. The sample table shows 65,000 to 95,000 clones, and 80% are seen once. Less than 25% of the sample comes from the top ten.

Inclusive of the bounding cysteine and phenylalanine, the CDR3 is 11 residues long. Only the CDR3 region is kept as DNA, spanning 33 bases read in frame from base 1. V gives up 6 bases and J gives up 7 bases, and the segment between their germline ends measures 9 bases. CDR1 and CDR2 are drawn from the germline V gene: MGHDK, SYGVNS. The chain was built from TRBV25-1 and TRBJ2-5, with the D gene call left open. The origin of this receptor is an adult in good health. The sequences come from peripheral blood, collected on day 0 of AZD1222 vaccination. The CDR3 protein: CASSLSGTQYF. The DNA sequence is TGTGCCAGCAGCCTGTCAGGGACCCAGTACTTC.